The clone carrying this TCR beta chain has only a few counts. This entry is derived from a study of cytomegalovirus exposure and HLA in healthy donors. Primers: 60 Vbeta forward and 13 Jbeta reverse. Here immunoSEQ multiplex PCR was the method, and the copy in TCRdb shows in-frame clones only, minus some. Among some 98,000 clones listed, 80% to 90% were seen once. The sequence was collected from a middle-aged man in good health and CMV-seronegative. The sample consisted of PBMCs.

The CDR3 DNA reads as TGTGCTAGTGGCCTAGCGGGGGGGCCCAATGAGCAGTTCTTC. This sequence encodes CASGLAGGPNEQFF. The J gene is TRBJ2-1, the V gene TRBV12-5; 12 positions match TRBD2. This CDR3 has 14 residues. With 6 bases clipped from V and 6 bases from J, the junction kept 3 bases outside the gene matches. Germline-derived CDR1 and CDR2 are LGHNT and FRNRAP.